This is a list of T cell receptor beta chains from one sample in a study of cytomegalovirus exposure and HLA in healthy donors. TCRdb keeps only in-frame clones here, not all; method: immunoSEQ multiplex PCR. The table includes about 92,000 clones, roughly 92% detected once. The source material was PBMCs. Receptor source: a woman under 40 in good health and CMV-seropositive. CDR3s include the opening cysteine and the closing phenylalanine or tryptophan. The order of the fields is V gene, clone size, J gene, D gene, CDR3 protein, CDR3 DNA. The D gene is left open where the match is weak. A row's size may be missing; if present it is once, few, many or a size class.

>TRBV7-2|.|TRBJ1-4|TRBD1
CASSTTGMNEKLFF
TGTGCCAGCAGCACGACAGGGATGAATGAAAAACTGTTTTTT
>TRBV2|.|TRBJ1-2|TRBD1
CASSEQGQARYGYTF
TGTGCCAGCAGTGAACAGGGACAGGCACGCTATGGCTACACCTTC
>TRBV19|.|TRBJ2-7|.
CASSITGTAGGYEQYF
TGTGCCAGTAGTATAACGGGGACAGCTGGGGGGTACGAGCAGTACTTC
>TRBV30|.|TRBJ2-1|TRBD2
CAWTSGRYNEQFF
TGTGCCTGGACTAGCGGTCGTTACAATGAGCAGTTCTTC
>TRBV7-2|.|TRBJ2-7|TRBD2
CASSLKTSGRARAYEQYF
TGTGCCAGCAGCCTAAAGACTAGCGGGAGGGCCCGGGCCTACGAGCAGTACTTC
>TRBV5-4|.|TRBJ1-1|TRBD1
CASSSGQLNTEAFF
TGTGCCAGCAGCTCGGGACAGTTGAACACTGAAGCTTTCTTT
>TRBV5-4|few|TRBJ2-3|.
CAITDRSTDTQYF
TGTGCCATCACCGACAGAAGCACAGATACGCAGTATTTT
>TRBV7-2|.|TRBJ2-7|TRBD2
CASSFGLAGVSEQYF
TGTGCCAGCAGCTTTGGACTAGCGGGAGTAAGCGAGCAGTACTTC
>TRBV28|.|TRBJ2-3|TRBD2
CASSSPRGLAGADTQYF
TGTGCCAGCAGTTCCCCCCGGGGACTAGCGGGAGCAGATACGCAGTATTTT
>TRBV5-4|few|TRBJ2-4|TRBD1
CASSLDRAQNIQYF
TGTGCCAGCAGCCTGGACAGGGCCCAAAACATTCAGTACTTC
>TRBV28|.|TRBJ1-4|.
CASSRQGVTNEKLFF
TGTGCCAGCAGTCGCCAGGGTGTAACTAATGAAAAACTGTTTTTT
>TRBV7-9|.|TRBJ2-4|.
CASSLEPAGTKNIQYF
TGTGCCAGCAGCTTAGAACCCGCGGGAACCAAAAACATTCAGTACTTC
>TRBV19|.|TRBJ2-7|.
CASSVLRGGEQYF
TGTGCCAGTAGCGTCCTACGAGGTGGCGAGCAGTACTTC
>TRBV9|.|TRBJ2-2|TRBD2
CASSGRLAGGNTGELFF
TGTGCCAGCAGCGGACGACTAGCGGGAGGTAACACCGGGGAGCTGTTTTTT
>TRBV10-2|.|TRBJ2-7|TRBD2
CASTGRALAGINEQYF
TGCGCCAGCACGGGGAGGGCCCTAGCGGGAATCAACGAGCAGTACTTC
>TRBV11-2|.|TRBJ2-5|TRBD2
CASSFKGRARQETQYF
TGTGCCAGCAGCTTTAAGGGGAGGGCCCGTCAAGAGACCCAGTACTTC
>TRBV11-3|.|TRBJ1-2|.
CASRAGFEGGRGGYTF
TGTGCCAGCAGAGCGGGATTTGAAGGGGGGAGGGGTGGCTACACCTTC
>TRBV10-3|.|TRBJ2-5|TRBD2
CAISQGTSVETQYF
TGTGCCATCAGTCAGGGGACTAGTGTAGAGACCCAGTACTTC
>TRBV19|.|TRBJ2-3|.
CASIAGGATTDTQYF
TGTGCCAGTATCGCAGGCGGGGCGACCACAGATACGCAGTATTTT
>TRBV14|.|TRBJ2-7|TRBD2
CASSQETSGSLNYEQYF
TGTGCCAGCAGCCAAGAAACTAGCGGGAGTTTGAACTACGAGCAGTACTTC
>TRBV5-1|.|TRBJ1-4|.
CASRPDGATNEKLFF
TGCGCCAGCAGACCTGACGGAGCAACTAATGAAAAACTGTTTTTT
>TRBV4-3|.|TRBJ2-2|.
CASTLNVEGGELFF
TGCGCCAGCACCCTCAATGTCGAGGGCGGGGAGCTGTTTTTT
>TRBV5-4|.|TRBJ2-5|.
CASSPGTNQGETQYF
TGTGCCAGCAGCCCCGGGACTAACCAGGGGGAGACCCAGTACTTC
>TRBV27|.|TRBJ1-2|TRBD1
CASSSQTGRGYTF
TGTGCCAGCAGTTCCCAGACAGGGCGGGGCTACACCTTC
>TRBV6-5|.|TRBJ1-5|.
CASRPTGFSNQPQHF
TGTGCCAGCAGACCTACAGGATTTAGCAATCAGCCCCAGCATTTT
>TRBV6-5|.|TRBJ2-1|TRBD2
CASSGSGTSGRVQFF
TGTGCCAGCAGTGGGTCCGGGACTAGCGGGAGAGTACAGTTCTTC
>TRBV23-1|.|TRBJ1-1|TRBD1
CASSGTEWTEAFF
TGCGCCAGCAGTGGGACAGAATGGACTGAAGCTTTCTTT